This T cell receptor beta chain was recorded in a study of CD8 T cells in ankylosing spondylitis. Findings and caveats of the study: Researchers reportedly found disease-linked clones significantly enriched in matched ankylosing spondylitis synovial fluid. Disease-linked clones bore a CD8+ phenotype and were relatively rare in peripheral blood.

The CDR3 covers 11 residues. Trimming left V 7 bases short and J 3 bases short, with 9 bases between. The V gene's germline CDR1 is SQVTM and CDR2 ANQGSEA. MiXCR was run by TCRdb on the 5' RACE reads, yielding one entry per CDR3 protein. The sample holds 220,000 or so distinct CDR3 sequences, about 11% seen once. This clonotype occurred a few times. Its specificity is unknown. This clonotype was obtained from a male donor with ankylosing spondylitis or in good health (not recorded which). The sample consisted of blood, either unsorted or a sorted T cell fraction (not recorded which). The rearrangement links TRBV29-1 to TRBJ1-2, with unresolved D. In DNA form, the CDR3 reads TGCAGCGGAGGGTCGGACTATGGCTACACCTTC. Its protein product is CSGGSDYGYTF.